One and the same sample provided the 15 T cell receptor beta chains below, sequenced in a study of CD8 T cells in Susac syndrome. Reverse transcription of about 0.5 to 1 ug RNA used random hexamers. TCRdb redid the calling of the immunoSEQ multiplex PCR reads with MiXCR, one entry per CDR3 protein. The sample gives more than 85,000 distinct CDR3 sequences, roughly 96% of which show up once; around 0.1% is in the top ten. Source material: CD4+ T cells from PBMCs. Receptor source: a human donor in good health.

This rearrangement joins TRBV5-1 to TRBJ2-1; D is ambiguous. CDR3 size: 12 residues. Trimming pared 1 base from V and 8 bases from J, leaving 7 bases between. The germline gives CDR1 SGHRS, CDR2 YFSETQ. CDR3 loop: CASSLSLDEQFF. DNA of the CDR3: TGCGCCAGCAGCTTGTCCCTCGATGAGCAGTTCTTC.

The chain uses TRBV5-1 and TRBJ2-2; D unclear. Germline V gives CDR1 SGHRS, CDR2 YFSETQ. The V and J ends lost 4 bases and 2 bases respectively, with 12 bases between them. This CDR3 region has 15 residues. In DNA form, the CDR3 reads TGCGCCAGCAGCCCTGACAACAGAAACACCGGGGAGCTGTTTTTT. Translating it yields CASSPDNRNTGELFF.

This sequence joins TRBV30 and TRBJ2-2; D is possibly TRBD2 (5 bases). The V end was cut by 2 bases, the J end by 4 bases, with 14 bases between. The CDR3 loop spans 15 amino acids. Germline V gives CDR1 GTSNPN, CDR2 SVGIG (reference sequence). This CDR3 reads CAWSKLSSTTGELFF. CDR3 coding DNA: TGTGCCTGGAGTAAGCTCTCTAGCACCACCGGGGAGCTGTTTTTT.

The J gene is TRBJ1-3, the V gene TRBV5-6, with D possibly matching TRBD1 (5 bases). Germline CDR1 SGHDT, CDR2 YYEEEE. V lost 3 bases and J 3 bases, leaving 16 bases between the germline ends. The CDR3 has 16 amino acids. Here the CDR3 DNA reads TGTGCCAGCAGCTCAAAGGGACGGGTGCTTGGAAACACCATATATTTT. It encodes CASSSKGRVLGNTIYF.

The CDR3 reads CSVRKSSGNTIYF. The CDR3 bases are TGCAGCGTGAGGAAGTCCTCTGGAAACACCATATATTTT. V is TRBV29-1 and J is TRBJ1-3, with D unclear. Germline CDR1 is SQVTM and CDR2 is ANQGSEA. The V end was cut by 6 bases, the J end by 0 bases, with 9 bases between. The CDR3 extends over 13 amino acids.

J is TRBJ2-5 and V is TRBV20-1; D assignment may be TRBD1 or TRBD2 (6 bases each). The CDR3 spans 13 residues. Trimming took off 3 bases at V and 7 bases at J, with 15 bases between the two ends. Germline CDR1 DFQATT, CDR2 SNEGSKA (reference sequence). CDR3 amino acids: CSARVGGLGTQYF. CDR3 nucleotide sequence: TGCAGTGCTAGGGTAGGGGGGTTAGGGACCCAGTACTTC.

The J gene is TRBJ1-5, the V gene TRBV7-9; D is uncertain. This CDR3 comprises 15 residues. Germline V gene lookup returns CDR1 SEHNR and CDR2 FQNEAQ (reference sequence). Between the trimmed V and J ends, which lost 4 bases and 7 bases, there was a span of 17 bases. The CDR3 bases are TGTGCCAGCAGCTCGTCCGCGGGGAGGTGGCAGCCCCAGCATTTT. It encodes CASSSSAGRWQPQHF.

The gene calls are TRBV20-1 and TRBJ2-1; tentatively, D is TRBD2 (5 bases). The CDR3 is 15 amino acids. Germline V lookup: CDR1 DFQATT, CDR2 SNEGSKA (reference sequence). Between the trimmed V and J ends, which lost 5 bases and 7 bases, there was a span of 21 bases. Here the CDR3 reads CSAPTPGIRLNEQFF. The CDR3 bases are TGCAGTGCTCCTACACCCGGGATTCGACTTAATGAGCAGTTCTTC.

V and J are TRBV7-2 and TRBJ2-3, with 11 bases identical to TRBD2. The CDR3 extends over 15 amino acids. Germline lookup yields CDR1 SGHTA and CDR2 FQGNSA. With V trimmed by 3 bases and J by 2 bases, 1 base remained unmatched. The CDR3 DNA reads as TGTGCCAGCAGCTTGACTAGCGGGACCACAGATACGCAGTATTTT. Encoded protein: CASSLTSGTTDTQYF.

This clonotype is a singleton in its sample. The V gene is TRBV7-2, the J gene TRBJ2-3; tentative D call: TRBD2 (6 bases). CDR3 length equals 17 residues. The V gene lost 0 bases and the J gene lost 0 bases, with 13 bases spanning the gap. Germline values: CDR1 SGHTA, CDR2 FQGNSA. CDR3 protein: CASSLAAGTPSTDTQYF. CDR3 DNA sequence: TGTGCCAGCAGCTTAGCGGCGGGGACTCCTAGCACAGATACGCAGTATTTT.

This chain uses TRBV6-6 with TRBJ1-3; the D gene is possibly TRBD1 (5 bases). CDR1 and CDR2 (germline): MNHNY, SVGAGI (reference sequence). V lost 3 bases and J 0 bases, leaving 12 bases between the germline ends. This CDR3 has 16 amino acids. The CDR3 sequence: CASSYRTIGSGNTIYF. The CDR3 coding sequence is TGTGCCAGCAGTTATCGGACAATCGGCTCTGGAAACACCATATATTTT.

The rearrangement uses TRBV28 and TRBJ2-5; D not certain. This CDR3 is built from 12 residues. The germline V gene has CDR1 MDHEN and CDR2 SYDVKM. Trimming took 0 bases from V and 5 from J, leaving 4 bases between them. CDR3 sequence reads: CASSLWGETQYF. CDR3 sequence (DNA): TGTGCCAGCAGTTTATGGGGGGAGACCCAGTACTTC.

This sequence joins TRBV4-2 and TRBJ2-4; D uncertain. V was pared by 0 bases and J by 0 bases, with 9 bases between. CDR1 and CDR2 from the germline V gene are LGHNA and YNFKEQ. The CDR3 runs to 16 residues. The CDR3 region has the DNA TGTGCCAGCAGCCAAGATGCTGTCTTAGCCAAAAACATTCAGTACTTC. Translation gives CASSQDAVLAKNIQYF.

This clonotype is a singleton in its sample. V gene TRBV2 combines with J gene TRBJ2-5; 11 bases align to TRBD2. The trim removed 10 bases at V and 6 bases at J, leaving 10 bases unmatched. The CDR3 is 14 residues long. CDR1 SNHLY and CDR2 FYNNEI come from the germline V gene. This CDR3 reads CATSLAGGPQTQYF. CDR3 nucleotides: TGTGCCACTTCTTTAGCGGGGGGGCCGCAGACCCAGTACTTC.

J is TRBJ2-7 and V is TRBV19; 12 bases fit TRBD2. The CDR3 runs to 15 residues. Trimming took 5 bases from V and 6 from J; bases not matched to a gene: 8. Germline CDR1 and CDR2: LNHDA and SQIVND (reference sequence). Here the CDR3 reads CASSSTSGRKGEQYF. The CDR3, as DNA: TGTGCCAGTAGTTCCACTAGCGGGAGGAAAGGCGAGCAGTACTTC. Together with reference TRBV19 and TRBJ2-7, the CDR3 gives the full variable domain: DGGITQSPKYLFRKEGQNVTLSCEQNLNHDAMYWYRQDPGQGLRLIYYSQIVNDFQKGDIAEGYSVSREKKESFPLTVTSAQKNPTAFYLCASSSTSGRKGEQYFGPGTRLTVT.